The 15 T cell receptor beta chains presented below share a single source sample, sequenced in a study of cytomegalovirus exposure and HLA in healthy donors. PCR amplification relied on 60 Vbeta primers (plus 13 Jbeta primers). Data came from immunoSEQ multiplex PCR; TCRdb stores just in-frame clones and leaves some out. The sample shows some 160,000 clones, approximately 80% of them seen only once. Source material: PBMCs. Source of these receptors: a male donor in good health and CMV-seropositive.

CDR3 sequence reads: CASSQRPTSGNEQFF. CDR3 bases: TGTGCCAGCAGCCAACGCCCAACTAGCGGCAATGAGCAGTTCTTC. J is TRBJ2-1 and V is TRBV4-2; TRBD2 matches at 8 bases. Germline V gives CDR1 LGHNA, CDR2 YNFKEQ. This CDR3 contains 15 residues. V shed 2 bases and J 6 bases; nucleotides not matched to a gene: 6.

This clone is a singleton in its sample. The chain uses TRBV18 and TRBJ2-1; 12 nucleotides match TRBD2. The length of the CDR3 is 18 residues. Germline lookup yields CDR1 KGHSH and CDR2 LQKENI. J gave up 6 bases and V 6 bases, and 15 bases lay outside the gene matches. The CDR3 coding sequence is TGTGCCAGCTCTCCGGAGTACGGGGGACTAGCGGGCTCCAATGAGCAGTTCTTC. Translated, it gives CASSPEYGGLAGSNEQFF.

The J gene is TRBJ2-1, the V gene TRBV27; possible D gene TRBD1, 5 bases. The V end lost 5 bases, the J end lost 4 bases, and 15 bases lay between the germline ends. The CDR3 covers 15 residues. Germline assignment: CDR1 MNHEY and CDR2 SMNVEV (reference sequence). CDR3: CASSRLKTDYNEQFF. CDR3 nucleotides: TGTGCCAGCAGTCGCCTAAAGACAGATTACAATGAGCAGTTCTTC.

This rearrangement joins TRBV7-8 to TRBJ1-3; 7 bases fit TRBD1. The CDR3 has 19 amino acids. J gave up 0 bases and V 1 base, and 12 bases lay outside the gene matches. The germline gives CDR1 SGHVS, CDR2 FQNEAQ. DNA of the CDR3: TGTGCCAGCAGCTTAGTGAAGGGCAGGGGGACCTCCTCTGGAAACACCATATATTTT. Its translation: CASSLVKGRGTSSGNTIYF.

This clone was recorded once. The rearrangement links TRBV7-6 to TRBJ2-7; 12 bases fit TRBD2. Looked up from germline, CDR1 is SGHVS and CDR2 is FNYEAQ. After removal of 4 bases from V and 2 bases from J, the junction contained 3 bases not matched to a gene. This CDR3 comprises 15 residues. CDR3 loop: CASSSTSGGAYEQYF. In DNA form, the CDR3 reads TGTGCCAGCAGCTCGACTAGCGGGGGAGCCTACGAGCAGTACTTC.

In its sample, this clone was seen once. The chain links TRBV4-2 to TRBJ2-5, with D possibly matching TRBD2 (6 bases). The V gene lost 0 bases and the J gene lost 1 base, with 15 bases spanning the gap. CDR3 length equals 17 residues. From germline, CDR1 is LGHNA and CDR2 YNFKEQ. The CDR3 nucleotides read TGTGCCAGCAGCCAAGAAGGGATAGCGGTAGCCCAAGAGACCCAGTACTTC. Translated, it gives CASSQEGIAVAQETQYF.

The chain has TRBV6-6 and TRBJ2-5; D gene unclear. Trimming stripped 8 bases from V and 4 bases from J, with 11 bases between. Germline lookup yields CDR1 MNHNY and CDR2 SVGAGI (reference sequence). This CDR3 is 12 amino acids long. The chain's CDR3 is CASSVRIETQYF. CDR3 bases: TGTGCCAGCTCGGTCAGGATAGAGACCCAGTACTTC.

This chain joins TRBV7-8 and TRBJ2-3, with D perhaps TRBD1 (5 bases). The germline gives CDR1 SGHVS, CDR2 FQNEAQ. V shed 5 bases and J shed 2 bases, with 20 bases lying between them. There are 17 residues in the CDR3. The CDR3 DNA reads as TGTGCCAGCAGCGTGGGTTCCGGCAGGGCTATCACAGATACGCAGTATTTT. The encoded protein is CASSVGSGRAITDTQYF.

V usage is TRBV9 and J usage is TRBJ2-4; D may be TRBD2 (7 bases). This CDR3 is 16 amino acids long. Trimming stripped 0 bases from V and 3 bases from J, with 13 bases between. In germline, CDR1 is SGDLS, CDR2 YYNGEE. In nucleotides, the CDR3 is TGTGCCAGCAGCGTAGAGGGGGAGGGGGGCAAAAACATTCAGTACTTC. This gives the protein CASSVEGEGGKNIQYF.

This rearrangement joins TRBV30 to TRBJ2-2; 7 bases are shared with TRBD2. CDR1 and CDR2 (germline): GTSNPN, SVGIG (reference sequence). The CDR3 has 16 residues. Trimming took 1 base from V and 3 from J; bases not matched to a gene: 8. This CDR3 reads CAWSGLTSRYTGELFF. The CDR3 DNA follows: TGTGCCTGGAGTGGCCTGACTAGCAGATACACCGGGGAGCTGTTTTTT.

This clone was seen once. In DNA, the CDR3 is TGCGCCAGCAGCTTGGGGGCCACGGGCGGGAGGGAGACCCAGTACTTC. Translation gives CASSLGATGGRETQYF. V usage is TRBV5-1 and J usage is TRBJ2-5; 8 bases agree with TRBD2. V was pared by 0 bases and J by 5 bases, with 9 bases of the junction left unmatched. The CDR3 consists of 16 residues. Germline V lookup: CDR1 SGHRS, CDR2 YFSETQ.

V usage is TRBV21-1 and J usage is TRBJ1-2. TRBV21-1 is listed as a pseudogene. This CDR3 region has 14 residues. The CDR3 sequence is CASSTSRLKYGYTF. CDR3 nucleotide sequence: TGTGCCAGCAGCACGAGTAGATTAAAGTATGGCTACACCTTC.

Notes on this clone: Other nucleotide sequences in the sample specify the same CDR3. The chain is built from TRBV27 and TRBJ2-7; 10 nucleotides agree with TRBD1. From germline, CDR1 is MNHEY and CDR2 SMNVEV (reference sequence). The CDR3 extends over 18 amino acids. V lost 5 bases and J lost 4; bases outside the gene matches: 17. CDR3 DNA sequence: TGTGCCAGCAGTATGACAACCAAAGGGACAGGGGTGGCTTACGAGCAGTACTTC. It yields the protein CASSMTTKGTGVAYEQYF.

The rearrangement joins TRBV12-2 to TRBJ1-5; the table calls TRBD1, which could not be checked here. TRBV12-2 is assigned pseudogene status. The CDR3 consists of 19 residues. CDR3 sequence reads: CASRLAAGKSGYSNQPQHF. The CDR3 nucleotides are TGTGCAAGTCGCTTAGCAGCAGGGAAGTCGGGCTATAGCAATCAGCCCCAGCATTTT.

The chain is built from TRBV14 and TRBJ1-4, with 8 bases aligning to TRBD1. J lost 10 bases, V lost 3 bases, and 10 bases had no gene match. The CDR3 consists of 15 residues. Germline V gene data show CDR1 as SGHDN and CDR2 as FVKESK. CDR3 region: CASSQPGGATGKLFF. The CDR3 region has the DNA TGTGCCAGCAGCCAGCCAGGGGGCGCGACTGGAAAACTGTTTTTT. The whole variable domain, remainder taken from reference TRBV14 and TRBJ1-4, is EAGVTQFPSHSVIEKGQTVTLRCDPISGHDNLYWYRRVMGKEIKFLLHFVKESKQDESGMPNNRFLAERTGGTYSTLKVQPAELEDSGVYFCASSQPGGATGKLFFGSGTQLSVL.